The TCR beta chain described here comes from a study of blood T cell repertoires in COVID-19 (dated by TCRdb to about 2020). The study in broad terms: Collaborator samples came from the United States, Italy and Spain and covered acute and convalescent phases of COVID-19. Where HLA class I and class II types were available, the types were taken from metadata supplied by the sample provider, not from assay-based typing. The prospective study material was composed of cDNA or gDNA derived from T cells, B-cell-depleted T cells, or PBMCs. The repertoires were made available in a free public database intended to serve as a resource for research on the immune response to SARS-CoV-2. A de-identified subject ID, COVID-19 status, age in years and sex were almost always included in the sample metadata. The dataset comprised deeply sampled blood TCRbeta repertoires from subjects exposed to, actively infected with, or recovered from COVID-19. Samples were obtained from the ongoing ImmuneRACE study (first 160 participants) and from over 1,000 subjects provided by 6 global collaborators. General findings and caveats noted by the study authors: How much clinical and demographic metadata was included differed by source and by participant, and the metadata was provided uncurated.

A note on this clone: What antigen it recognizes has not been identified. The input lacks base qualities; no much larger clone sits a single base away.

In the prospective study, participants were about 18 to 90 years old, resided in approximately 22 geographic areas of the United States, and were enrolled through a virtual design. Cohort assignment in the prospective study relied on participant-reported clinical history from a screening survey and a study questionnaire. Mobile phlebotomists in the prospective study collected whole blood, serum and a nasopharyngeal or oropharyngeal swab from every participant. Additional blood draws and questionnaires over an approximately 2-month period could optionally be provided by prospective study participants. Before DNA extraction, blood samples from the prospective study were shipped at room temperature or frozen. V was cut back by 5 bases and J by 1 base, leaving a gap of 14 bases between them. Including the terminal cysteine and phenylalanine, the CDR3 comprises 15 residues. The kept DNA is CDR3 alone, 45 bases in frame from the first base. The germline V gene supplies CDR1 MNHEY and CDR2 SVGAGI.

The immunoSEQ Assay, a bias-controlled multiplex PCR, was used to amplify TCRbeta CDR3 regions from genomic DNA. In the authors' own workflow: Nucleated cell counts per sample were estimated from amplification of reference gene primers within the assay. To quantify the absolute abundance of each unique TCRbeta CDR3 rearrangement, sequence reads were collapsed and filtered. Productive Simpson clonality was computed per sample as the square root of Simpson's diversity index over productive rearrangements. Imported from immuneACCESS, the table was reduced by TCRdb to in-frame sequences with V and J called. These copies leave out some clones; in studies compared against another copy, an unresolved V gene accounts for under half, and the cause of the remainder is not known. From that table come the V and J calls and clone size; the DNA was used to work out D and trimming. This sample has a few hundred thousand clones in its table, and approximately 83% of those were observed once. Clones ranked in the top ten supply 1.3% of the sample.

This TCR was sampled from a woman aged 40 to 49 with acute COVID-19. The sequenced sample consisted of PBMCs or T cells enriched from blood (not recorded which). The chain was built from TRBV6-5 and TRBJ2-5, with TRBD1 perhaps the D gene, on 6 matching bases. The CDR3 protein: CASSRYRTAQETQYF. The DNA reads TGTGCCAGCAGTCGCTATAGGACAGCCCAAGAGACCCAGTACTTC.